These 14 T cell receptor beta chains share one sample of origin, sequenced in a study of blood T cell repertoires in COVID-19. Data came from immunoSEQ multiplex PCR; TCRdb stores just in-frame clones and leaves some out. The sample includes under 400,000 clones, nearly 90% of them seen just once. What was sequenced was peripheral blood. The receptor source for this set is a man aged 18 to 29 with active or convalescent COVID-19.

The chain links TRBV18 to TRBJ2-2; maybe TRBD2 (5 bases). The CDR3 loop spans 15 amino acids. Trimming stripped 3 bases from V and 4 bases from J, with 12 bases between. The germline gives CDR1 KGHSH, CDR2 LQKENI. CDR3 in DNA: TGTGCCAGCTCACCCCGGGAAGGGCCCACCGGGGAGCTGTTTTTT. Residues: CASSPREGPTGELFF.

The J gene is TRBJ2-1, the V gene TRBV27; tentatively, D is TRBD2 (6 bases). The CDR3 consists of 14 residues. Trimming removed 3 bases at V and 5 bases at J, with 11 bases between. CDR1 is MNHEY and CDR2 is SMNVEV in the germline V gene (reference sequence). The CDR3 DNA reads as TGTGCCAGCAGTTTCGCGGGACGGGACAATGAGCAGTTCTTC. This translates into CASSFAGRDNEQFF.

The rearrangement uses TRBV27 and TRBJ1-2, with TRBD1 matching over 9 bases. This CDR3 has 14 residues. The germline V gene encodes CDR1 MNHEY and CDR2 SMNVEV (reference sequence). V was pared by 5 bases and J by 6 bases, with 7 bases of the junction left unmatched. The CDR3 nucleotides read TGTGCCAGCAGTCGGACAGGGGAGGGGGATGGCTACACCTTC. As protein: CASSRTGEGDGYTF.

The chain employs TRBV3-1 (or the pseudogene TRBV3-2) and TRBJ1-2; D not resolved. This CDR3 region has 13 residues. V lost 2 bases to trimming and J lost 6 bases, with 10 bases between them. Germline CDR1 is LGHDT and CDR2 is YNNKEL (reference sequence). CDR3 in amino acids: CASSQLSVNGYTF. The CDR3 DNA is TGTGCCAGCAGCCAACTTTCTGTTAATGGCTACACCTTC.

There are a few counts of this clone. The CDR3 nucleotides are TGTGCCAGCAGTGAACTCGCGACAGGGAACAATGAGCAGTTCTTC. Residues: CASSELATGNNEQFF. V and J are TRBV25-1 and TRBJ2-1, with TRBD1 identical over 7 bases. Losses at the gene ends were 2 bases for V and 5 bases for J; bases not matched to a gene: 6. The CDR3 runs to 15 residues. Per the germline V gene, CDR1 is MGHDK and CDR2 is SYGVNS.

The chain has TRBV4-3 and TRBJ2-2; TRBD2 agrees at 12 bases. The CDR3 covers 18 residues. With 0 bases clipped from V and 7 bases from J, the junction kept 9 bases outside the gene matches. The V gene's germline CDR1 is LGHNA and CDR2 YSLEER. CDR3 DNA: TGCGCCAGCAGCCAAGATTGGCTAGCGGGAGGGCCGTTCGGGGAGCTGTTTTTT. It encodes CASSQDWLAGGPFGELFF.

The chain combines TRBV29-1 with TRBJ1-2; maybe TRBD1 (6 bases). The length of the CDR3 is 11 residues. Germline assignment: CDR1 SQVTM and CDR2 ANQGSEA. The CDR3 is CTSGEGGGYTF. DNA of the CDR3: TGCACCTCCGGGGAGGGGGGCGGCTACACCTTC.

Written as DNA, the CDR3 is TGTGCCACCAGCAGAGATCAGTTTTCACAGGGCTCCGAAGGCTACACCTTC. This encodes CATSRDQFSQGSEGYTF. The chain carries TRBV15 and TRBJ1-2, with TRBD1 as a possible D gene (6 bases). CDR3 size: 17 residues. Trimming cost V 0 bases and J 8 bases, with 22 bases left between them. Germline CDR1 and CDR2: LNHNV and YYDKDF (reference sequence).

The genes are TRBV20-1 and TRBJ1-3, with a tentative D call TRBD1 (5 bases). The length of the CDR3 is 13 residues. CDR1 and CDR2 from the germline V gene are DFQATT and SNEGSKA (reference sequence). The germline V and J ends were trimmed by 3 bases and 2 bases, with 8 bases remaining between them. The CDR3 region has the DNA TGCAGTGCTAGTAAGGACACTGGAAACACCATATATTTT. It encodes CSASKDTGNTIYF.

This clone was seen once. The chain links TRBV6-2 or TRBV6-3 to TRBJ2-7; 8 nucleotides align to TRBD1. J was trimmed by 3 bases and V by 4 bases; bases with no gene match: 5. CDR1 MNHEY and CDR2 SVGEGT come from the germline V gene. The CDR3 extends over 14 amino acids. The CDR3 reads CASSFGQGFYEQYF. In nucleotides, the CDR3 is TGTGCCAGCAGTTTCGGACAGGGCTTCTACGAGCAGTACTTC.

This clone was counted a single time. This rearrangement joins TRBV6-5 to TRBJ1-3; D may be TRBD1 (6 bases). Deletions cut 4 bases from V and 1 base from J, with 11 bases between. The CDR3 runs 15 residues. Germline CDR1 MNHEY, CDR2 SVGAGI. The CDR3, as DNA: TGTGCCAGCAGTTCAGGGGTTTTTTCTGGAAACACCATATATTTT. This gives the protein CASSSGVFSGNTIYF.

V is TRBV20-1 and J is TRBJ1-2; TRBD1 might be the D (5 bases). Trimming cost V 3 bases and J 6 bases, with 8 bases left between them. The germline V gene encodes CDR1 DFQATT and CDR2 SNEGSKA (reference sequence). CDR3 size: 11 residues. CDR3 loop: CSARKTDGYTF. The DNA of the CDR3 is TGCAGTGCTAGGAAGACAGATGGCTACACCTTC.

This chain uses TRBV7-9 with TRBJ1-5; TRBD1 aligns across 7 bases. Unmatched junction bases numbered 7, after V lost 5 bases and J lost 3 bases. CDR1 SEHNR and CDR2 FQNEAQ come from the germline V gene (reference sequence). The CDR3 is made up of 15 amino acids. The CDR3 DNA is TGTGCCAGCAGCCTCCAGGGGGAGACCAATCAGCCCCAGCATTTT. This codes for CASSLQGETNQPQHF.

V usage is TRBV3-1 (or the pseudogene TRBV3-2) and J usage is TRBJ2-2; D call uncertain. The V gene lost 7 bases and the J gene lost 1 base, with 16 bases spanning the gap. The CDR3 covers 16 residues. Germline loops: CDR1 LGHDT, CDR2 YNNKEL (reference sequence). The CDR3 spells CASNPRGSKNTGELFF. CDR3 in DNA: TGTGCCAGCAATCCCCGAGGCAGCAAGAACACCGGGGAGCTGTTTTTT.